This entry concerns a single T cell receptor beta chain. This clonotype has a count of ten or more. The antigen this receptor binds is unknown. Per-nucleotide qualities are absent, and no much larger clonotype sits a single base away. Library prep was done by RACE. Sequencing was performed on a NextSeq 500. During library preparation, unique molecular identifiers were attached to individual cDNA molecules so that TCRs could be counted quantitatively and reproducibly. From each blood RNA sample, both TCR alpha and TCR beta chains were sequenced. The paper's processing steps were these. Samples had a median of 95,638 TCRs, with a range from roughly 23,224 to 750,000. V, J and CDR3 annotation of the TCR reads was performed with the Decombinator software suite. Every sample was subsampled to the same number of TCRs (28,000) for the PS versus PT1 abundance plots. TCRs were defined as expanded if absent before sensitization and observed at least eight times at the 2-week time point. Through fastp at Q25 and MiXCR, TCRdb rebuilt clones from the public reads, retaining in-frame beta chains. A single entry per CDR3 protein holds the most common genes and DNA from its merged rows. TCRdb's processing, not the study's, gives the V and J calls here. The sample data list tens of thousands of distinct CDR3 sequences, and more than 8.5% of these were observed just once. The ten largest clones take up over 14% of the sample.

This sample was taken from a study of human T cells and chemical hapten exposure (dated by TCRdb to about 2021). With regard to the full study: For sensitization, 2% DPC in acetone was applied to a roughly 2 cm by roughly 2 cm area of upper inner arm skin. Most of the patients in the cohort were female, and the cohort covered alopecia areata with under or over 50% scalp involvement, alopecia totalis and alopecia universalis. Roughly 30 alopecia patients provided blood for TCR sequencing at one to four time points (pre-sensitization, 2, 6 and 24 weeks). Patient blood was sampled pre-sensitization (week 0) and at 2, 6 and about 24 weeks after DPC sensitization. Peripheral blood TCR repertoire changes were tracked in vivo in alopecia patients during primary and secondary sensitization to the hapten diphenylcyclopropenone (DPC). Patch testing was performed on the upper back with Finn chambers containing 0.01% DPC, and the patch tests were scored after 6 days according to International Contact Dermatitis Research Group standards. Weekly therapeutic DPC doses were additionally applied to the scalp of patients throughout the roughly 24-week study period. Libraries were combined into a pool for sequencing, and differences in TCR yield between samples came mainly from small differences in library volumes within the pool.

This specimen's time point label, interpreted: patch test 2, 6 weeks after DPC sensitization. Explained via the paper, the treatment or condition label denotes: therapeutic diphenylcyclopropenone sensitization with weekly scalp DPC. At every patch-test visit, the blood draw took place before the patch test was put on. Eligible patients were aged 18 to 70, diagnosed with alopecia, deemed suitable for DPC therapy, and excluded if pregnant. Total RNA was extracted from unfractionated whole blood collected in Tempus Blood RNA tubes. What the study reported, not specific to this receptor: DPC sensitization did not change how many TCRs were above 1 in 1000 frequency, and no evidence was found of alterations in global repertoire structure. Because every patient had alopecia, a presumed autoimmune disease, the patients' immune response might differ from that of healthy individuals. Expanded TCRs formed significantly more large CDR3 similarity clusters than pre-sensitization or healthy control sets, consistent with antigen-driven responses. The number of PT1 expanded TCRs positively correlated with patch test score, significant at thresholds 8, 16 and 32 but not 4. After repeated subsampling, changes were observed in the strength of the expansion versus patch-test correlation and in the threshold at which the correlation became significant.

This sample comprised whole blood, obtained in connection with sensitization to the hapten diphenylcyclopropenone (DPC). The TCR was taken from a woman in her 40s with alopecia areata. Some clones in this sample may be carry-over from other donors' samples.

The bases are TGTGCCAGCAGCTTAGGTTGGGCGGGTGAGCAGTACTTC. This is translated as CASSLGWAGEQYF. The chain employs TRBV7-2 and TRBJ2-7, and the D gene may be TRBD2, 5 bases matching. Trimming takes 1 base from V and 7 bases from J, and the germline ends sit 11 bases apart. CDR1 and CDR2 (SGHTA, FQGNSA) derive from the germline V gene. From the cysteine through the phenylalanine, the CDR3 covers 13 amino acids. Just CDR3 DNA is preserved here, 39 bases in frame from base 1.